What follows is one TCR beta chain and its context. The antigen is unknown. This sample was taken from a study of cytomegalovirus exposure and HLA in healthy donors. Findings of the study overall: Apparent HLA restriction characterized most CMV-associated TCR beta chains in a later analysis. TCR beta chains numbering about 160 were designated cytomegalovirus-associated. Through in vitro validation, three CMV-associated chains were shown to be specific for CMV antigens. Later genetic work tied a missense DCLRE1C variant to beta-chain V and J trimming.

The PCR used 60 Vbeta and 13 Jbeta primers. Assay: immunoSEQ multiplex PCR; the TCRdb copy retains only in-frame clones and omits some. The sample carries 150,000 to 250,000 clones, around 80% recorded once. The germline CDR1 and CDR2 sequences are SGHDT and YYEEEE. Trimming removed 7 bases at V and 1 base at J, with 17 bases between. CDR3 length: 16 amino acids. This clonotype originated in a woman in her thirties in good health and CMV-seropositive. The J gene is TRBJ2-2, the V gene TRBV5-6, with D perhaps TRBD1 (7 bases). The specimen was PBMCs. The CDR3 region has the DNA TGTGCCAGCGGAGGAGGGGGCCGGCTGAACACCGGGGAGCTGTTTTTT. The encoded protein is CASGGGGRLNTGELFF.